These 10 T cell receptor beta chains originate from one sample sequenced in a study of T cells in Graves' hyperthyroidism and ophthalmopathy. The TCR beta CDR3 regions underwent amplification using RNA transcripts as the source. HTBI primers were employed in a first-round RT-PCR of the TCR CDR3. TCRdb processed the multiplex PCR reads anew with MiXCR; each CDR3 protein has one entry. The sample yields about 350,000 distinct CDR3 sequences, about 15% seen once. The sequenced sample was blood. All receptors come from a woman in her twenties or thirties with Graves' hyperthyroidism.

There are a few counts of this clonotype. The V and J genes are TRBV20-1 and TRBJ2-4, with TRBD1 matching 8 bases. The germline V gene encodes CDR1 DFQATT and CDR2 SNEGSKA (reference sequence). Losses at the gene ends were 1 base for V and 9 bases for J; bases not matched to a gene: 8. The CDR3 spans 14 residues. Written as DNA, the CDR3 is TGCAGTGCTAGAGGGCAGGGGGCGAGGGGCATTCAGTACTTC. It translates to CSARGQGARGIQYF.

This clonotype was seen at least ten times. The genes are TRBV28 and TRBJ1-6; 7 bases map to TRBD1. Germline V gives CDR1 MDHEN, CDR2 SYDVKM. This CDR3 region has 14 residues. Unmatched junction bases numbered 7, after V lost 7 bases and J lost 7 bases. Here the CDR3 DNA reads TGTGCCAGCAAGACAGGGATAAAGAATTCACCCCTCCACTTT. This encodes CASKTGIKNSPLHF.

There are many counts of this clonotype. CDR3 sequence (DNA): TGTGCCAGCAGCTTTGGGCTTTACAATGAGCAGTTCTTC. Its translation: CASSFGLYNEQFF. This chain links TRBV7-3 with TRBJ2-1; no clear D. V was cut by 3 bases and J by 4 bases, with 7 bases left in between. Germline V CDR1 and CDR2: SGHTA, FQGTGA. This CDR3 spans 13 amino acids.

This clonotype was counted at least ten times. The J gene is TRBJ2-7, the V gene TRBV27, with 9 bases identical to TRBD2. The germline gives CDR1 MNHEY, CDR2 SMNVEV (reference sequence). The CDR3 covers 17 residues. V lost 6 bases and J lost 4; bases outside the gene matches: 16. As DNA, the CDR3 is TGTGCCAGCAGCCCTGGGATCGGGCGGGAGGGCCAGTACGAGCAGTACTTC. Its translation: CASSPGIGREGQYEQYF.

Turning to this clonotype: At one boundary the junction diverges from the germline segment, which might be a read error. The chain is built from TRBV20-1 and TRBJ2-1; weak D call: TRBD1 (5 bases). This CDR3 region has 15 residues. Per the germline V gene, CDR1 is DFQATT and CDR2 is SNEGSKA (reference sequence). Here the CDR3 DNA reads TGCAGTGCTTTTCCCAGGGATAGCTCCTACAATGAGGAGTTCTTC. Translating it yields CSAFPRDSSYNEEFF.

This chain joins TRBV9 and TRBJ2-4; D may match TRBD1 or TRBD2 (5 bases each). CDR1 and CDR2 from the germline V gene are SGDLS and YYNGEE. V was trimmed by 0 bases and J by 8 bases, leaving 21 bases between them. CDR3 length: 17 amino acids. The CDR3 loop is CASSVEGRGDGRDIQYF. As DNA, the CDR3 is TGTGCCAGCAGCGTAGAGGGGAGAGGGGACGGTAGGGACATTCAGTACTTC.

This chain joins TRBV6-1 and TRBJ2-7; a possible D gene is TRBD2 (6 bases). CDR1 is MNHNS and CDR2 is SASEGT in the germline V gene. Trimming removed 8 bases from V and 2 bases from J, with 10 bases in between. The CDR3 runs to 12 residues. CDR3 DNA: TGTGCCAGCGAGGGAGGCGCCTACGAGCAGTACTTC. Translated, it gives CASEGGAYEQYF.

This clonotype was observed a few times. This chain joins TRBV28 and TRBJ2-2; D is unclear. Trimming took 1 base from V and 6 from J, leaving 6 bases between them. The CDR3 has 13 residues. From germline, CDR1 is MDHEN and CDR2 SYDVKM. CDR3 nucleotides: TGTGCCAGCAGTTTATCCGCAGCCGGGGAGCTGTTTTTT. It specifies CASSLSAAGELFF.

This clonotype was counted only a few times. The rearrangement joins TRBV12-3 or TRBV12-4 to TRBJ2-7; TRBD1 matches at 8 bases. Trimming at V came to 6 bases and at J to 5 bases, leaving 9 bases not matched to a gene. The CDR3 totals 14 residues. The CDR3 protein is CASSTGQGRDEQYF. The CDR3 DNA sequence: TGTGCCAGCAGCACAGGACAGGGTCGCGACGAGCAGTACTTC.

In this sample, this clonotype turned up many times. The chain combines TRBV12-3 or TRBV12-4 with TRBJ2-2; D remains ambiguous. The V end lost 6 bases, the J end lost 1 base, and 6 bases lay between the germline ends. The length of the CDR3 is 13 residues. CDR3: CASSRVNTGELFF. CDR3 coding DNA: TGTGCCAGCAGCAGAGTGAACACCGGGGAGCTGTTTTTT.